This T cell receptor beta chain came from a study of blood T cells in healthy people across ages. This CDR3 has 13 amino acids. Germline CDR1 SNHLY, CDR2 FYNNEI. The use of a sample-barcoded 5' primer and a J-beta primer mix characterized a second PCR of about 7 to 12 cycles. TCRdb fed the 5' RACE reads into MiXCR, producing one record per CDR3 protein. Of 1.5 million to 1.8 million distinct CDR3 sequences listed, approximately 43% are singletons. This clonotype was detected only once. Isolated per sample were at least 6 million PBMCs. Sequenced material: blood. The chain links TRBV2 to TRBJ2-7; 7 bases align to TRBD2. The DNA end is more similar to TRBJ2-4, so the J call may be wrong. The TCR comes from a woman aged 18-29 years in good health. CDR3 amino acids: CASLFGGGNIQYF. The CDR3 region has the DNA TGTGCCAGCCTCTTCGGGGGAGGGAACATTCAGTACTTC.